This TCR beta chain was recovered during a study of T cells after yellow fever vaccination. At the level of the study: SMART-Seq v4 Ultra Low Input prepared libraries from low-cell fractions.

TCRdb recomputed calls from the 5' RACE reads with MiXCR, one row per CDR3 protein. The repertoire holds roughly 320,000 distinct CDR3 sequences, with over 8.5% as singletons. The table lists this clonotype with a few counts. Germline trimming cut 5 bases from V and 4 bases from J; bases unmatched to any gene: 6. The CDR3 is made up of 14 amino acids. Germline loops: CDR1 SGHRS, CDR2 YFSETQ. Sequencing used CD4+ T cells sorted from PBMCs, obtained 45 days after the yellow fever booster vaccination. The chain recombines TRBV5-1 with TRBJ2-7; 10 nucleotides match TRBD2. This clonotype originated in a young man who received the YFV17D yellow fever vaccine. CDR3 loop: CASRWTSGVYEQYF. The CDR3 DNA is TGCGCCAGCAGGTGGACTAGCGGAGTTTACGAGCAGTACTTC.